This T cell receptor beta chain was documented in a study of blood T cell repertoires in COVID-19. Original handling: Estimation of nucleated cell counts was performed using reference gene primer amplification. TCRdb's table, derived via immunoSEQ multiplex PCR, lists solely in-frame clones and lacks some. V and J calls and clone size follow that table, whereas D and trimming were derived from the DNA. The sample holds under 300,000 clones, about 85% seen once. Sequencing was carried out using PBMCs or T cells enriched from blood (not recorded which). The clonotype originates from a woman between 50 and 59 years old who had recovered from COVID-19.

This CDR3 is CASSQDGGASYNEQFF. The CDR3 DNA sequence: TGCGCCAGCAGCCAAGATGGCGGGGCCTCCTACAATGAGCAGTTCTTC. The V call is TRBV4-3, the J call TRBJ2-1; D may be TRBD2 (6 bases). Germline assignment: CDR1 LGHNA and CDR2 YSLEER. V lost 0 bases and J 0 bases, leaving 9 bases between the germline ends. CDR3 size: 16 residues.